This T cell receptor beta chain was captured in a study of CD8+CD57+ T cells in acquired aplastic anemia. Whole-study findings and limits: Patients and controls were not found to differ significantly in CD8+ Simpson's diversity. The number of CD8+ CDR3 sequences shared by patients and controls was fewer than 35.

Germline V gives CDR1 MGHDK, CDR2 SYGVNS. Unmatched junction bases numbered 9, after V lost 3 bases and J lost 0 bases. The CDR3 has 17 residues. In regard to this clonotype: What it binds is not known.

TCR beta VDJ combinations and CDR3 sequences were profiled from genomic DNA. TCRdb ran MiXCR on the reads and lists one entry per CDR3 protein. The table has just over 450,000 distinct CDR3 sequences, around 30% seen once. Whoever was chosen for sequencing had shown CD8+CD57+ cell expansion by flow cytometry. Among the patients, all had severe acquired aplastic anemia. Sample: sorted CD4+, CD8+, or CD8+CD57+ T cells (not recorded which) from PBMCs. The receptor was isolated from a human donor with aplastic anemia. The rearrangement uses TRBV25-1 and TRBJ2-7; the match to TRBD1 covers 9 bases. The CDR3 spells CASSDPPGQGNSYEQYF. The CDR3 nucleotides read TGTGCCAGCAGTGACCCGCCCGGACAGGGGAACTCCTACGAGCAGTACTTC.